This T cell receptor (beta chain) was recovered during a study of blood T cells in healthy people across ages (dated by TCRdb to 2015 to 2017). For context, the study as a whole: Template switching captured roughly one uniquely barcoded TCR beta cDNA molecule per two T cells in model experiments. Age-related changes in TCR beta repertoire diversity were measured in the study by deep sequencing normalized with unique cDNA molecular identifiers. The donors were divided into four age groups: young (average around 16 years), middle-aged (about 39), aged (about 60) and long-lived (around 80). To avoid experimental bias, donors of different ages were distributed randomly across sequencing lanes. For two donors (one aged 18 to 29 and one aged 80 or older), the study analyzed two additional independent replicas of 1 million unique cDNA reads from the same blood draw.

The method behind the library was 5' RACE. Sequencing relied on an Illumina HiSeq 2500. A second PCR of about 6 to 12 cycles was performed with a sample-barcoded 5' primer and a J-beta primer mix. A template-switch 5' adaptor carrying 12 random nucleotides introduced a unique molecular identifier onto each TCR beta cDNA molecule. Each sample yielded at least 2.5 million CDR3-containing paired-end reads. All of the RNA was converted into first-strand cDNA using the Mint cDNA synthesis kit, with a TRBC-specific oligonucleotide serving as the primer. Following uracil-DNA glycosylase treatment, a first 18-cycle PCR with universal primers M1SS and BC2_uni_R was performed on all cDNA. From the authors' description of their analysis: For normalization, 1 million high-quality reads were randomly selected from each sample, with every read carrying a distinct molecular identifier. Reads sharing molecular identifiers were discarded rather than binned into consensus sequences. MiTCR, with a Q25 quality threshold and the strictest error-elimination algorithm, was used for CDR3 identification, clonotype clustering and error correction. Lower-bound total TCR beta diversity was estimated with a nonparametric unseen species model using Euler transformation. TCRdb reworked the public reads: Q25 trimming with fastp, MiXCR clone assembly, productive beta chains retained. CDR3 protein sequences are deduplicated, and each keeps its most common genes and DNA. None of the V and J calls come from the authors' own analysis; TCRdb made them. This sample comprises approximately 800,000 distinct CDR3 sequences, approximately 55% of them detected only once. The top ten clones comprise approximately 40% of the sample.

Germline trimming: 3 bases from V, 6 bases from J; junction bases outside gene matches: 10. There are 16 amino acids in the CDR3, from cysteine to phenylalanine inclusive. Of all the DNA, just the CDR3 is kept, 48 bases in frame from base 1. What the study reported, not specific to this receptor: Estimates of total diversity from one million sequenced T cells were regarded as lower bounds and underestimates. Compared with the aged group, the long-lived group had more naive CD4+ T cells, fewer expanded clones and increased TCR diversity, suggesting age selection. As age increased, observed TCR beta diversity per million T cells dropped in a roughly linear way, and a significant reduction was already evident by age about 40. Donor CMV infection status was unknown, potentially confounding age-related changes in expanded clonotypes. A strong correlation was found between observed TCR beta diversity and the percentage of naive T cells measured by flow cytometry. Since profiling was done on bulk unsorted PBMCs, naive and antigen-experienced compartments could not be conclusively compared.

Systemically healthy Caucasian individuals from Russia, about 38 in total and aged about 6 to 100 years, were included as donors. Approximately 9.3 milliliters of peripheral blood were drawn from each donor into EDTA-treated Vacutainer tubes. Ficoll-Paque density-gradient centrifugation was used to isolate PBMCs, with at least 6.5 million per sample. Total RNA, at least 5 micrograms per sample, was extracted from PBMCs with Trizol reagent. For every donor, an aliquot of PBMCs went through flow cytometry to measure the percentages of naive CD45RAhigh/CD27high T cells. As for this clonotype: Which antigen it targets is not known. No much larger clonotype is one base removed from it; base qualities were not supplied.

Specimen: blood. The rearranged segments are TRBV12-3 or TRBV12-4 and TRBJ2-1; TRBD2 lines up with 8 middle nucleotides. The source of this sequence is an elderly man in good health. The CDR3 protein is CASSFGGTRGSNEQFF. The sequence in DNA is TGTGCCAGCAGTTTTGGGGGGACTAGGGGCTCCAATGAGCAGTTCTTC.